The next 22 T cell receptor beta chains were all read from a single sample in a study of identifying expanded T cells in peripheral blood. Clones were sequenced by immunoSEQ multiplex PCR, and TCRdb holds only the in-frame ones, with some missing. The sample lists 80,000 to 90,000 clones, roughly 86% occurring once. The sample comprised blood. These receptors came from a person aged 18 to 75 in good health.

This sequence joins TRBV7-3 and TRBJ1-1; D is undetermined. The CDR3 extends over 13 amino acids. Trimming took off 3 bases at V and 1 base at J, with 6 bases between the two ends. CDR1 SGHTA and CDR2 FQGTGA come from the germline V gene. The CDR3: CASSFAQNTEAFF. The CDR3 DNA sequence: TGTGCCAGCAGCTTCGCCCAGAACACTGAAGCTTTCTTT. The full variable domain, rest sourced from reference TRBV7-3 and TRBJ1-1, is GAGVSQTPSNKVTEKGKYVELRCDPISGHTALYWYRQSLGQGPEFLIYFQGTGAADDSGLPNDRFFAVRPEGSVSTLKIQRTERGDSAVYLCASSFAQNTEAFFGQGTRLTVV.

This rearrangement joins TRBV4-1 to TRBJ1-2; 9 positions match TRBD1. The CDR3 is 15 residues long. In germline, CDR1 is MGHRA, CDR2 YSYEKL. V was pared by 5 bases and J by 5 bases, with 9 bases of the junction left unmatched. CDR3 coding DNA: TGCGCCAGCAGCTACTCAGCCGGGACAGGGTATGGCTACACCTTC. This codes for CASSYSAGTGYGYTF.

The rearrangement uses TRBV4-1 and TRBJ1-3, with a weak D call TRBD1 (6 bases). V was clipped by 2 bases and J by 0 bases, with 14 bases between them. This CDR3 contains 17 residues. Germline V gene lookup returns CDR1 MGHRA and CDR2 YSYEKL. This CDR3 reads CASSQSMGASSGNTIYF. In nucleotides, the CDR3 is TGCGCCAGCAGCCAATCGATGGGGGCTAGCTCTGGAAACACCATATATTTT.

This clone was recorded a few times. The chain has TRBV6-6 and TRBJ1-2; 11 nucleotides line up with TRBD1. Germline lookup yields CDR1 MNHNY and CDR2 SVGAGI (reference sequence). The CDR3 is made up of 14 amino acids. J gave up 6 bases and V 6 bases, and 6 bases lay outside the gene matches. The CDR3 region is CASRQSGQGDGYTF. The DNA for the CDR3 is TGTGCCAGCAGGCAGTCGGGACAGGGGGATGGCTACACCTTC.

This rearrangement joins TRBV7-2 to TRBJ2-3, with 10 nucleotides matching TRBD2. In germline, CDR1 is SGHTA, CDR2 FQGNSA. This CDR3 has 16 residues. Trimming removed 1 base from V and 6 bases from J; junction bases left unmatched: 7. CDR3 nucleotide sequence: TGTGCCAGCAGCTTAGTTGCTAGCGGGGGCGGGGATACGCAGTATTTT. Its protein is CASSLVASGGGDTQYF.

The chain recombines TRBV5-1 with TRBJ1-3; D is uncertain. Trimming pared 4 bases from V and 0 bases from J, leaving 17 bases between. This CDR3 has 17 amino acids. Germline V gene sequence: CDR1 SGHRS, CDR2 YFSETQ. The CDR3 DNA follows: TGCGCCAGCAGCCTAGGACCTAACATGGGCTCTGGAAACACCATATATTTT. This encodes CASSLGPNMGSGNTIYF.

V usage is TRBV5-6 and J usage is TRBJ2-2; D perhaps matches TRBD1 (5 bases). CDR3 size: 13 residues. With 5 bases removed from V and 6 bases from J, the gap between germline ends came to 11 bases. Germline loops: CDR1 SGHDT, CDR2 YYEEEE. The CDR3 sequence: CASSAQGPGELFF. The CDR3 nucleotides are TGTGCCAGCAGTGCTCAGGGCCCCGGGGAGCTGTTTTTT.

The CDR3 DNA sequence: TGTGCCAGCAGCGAAGGAGGTAGTTGGGCCGGGGAGCTGTTTTTT. Translating it yields CASSEGGSWAGELFF. This chain joins TRBV5-4 and TRBJ2-2, with a possible D match to TRBD2 (5 bases). The V end lost 4 bases, the J end lost 6 bases, and 16 bases lay between the germline ends. The CDR3 loop spans 15 amino acids. Looked up from germline, CDR1 is SGHNT and CDR2 is YYREEE (reference sequence).

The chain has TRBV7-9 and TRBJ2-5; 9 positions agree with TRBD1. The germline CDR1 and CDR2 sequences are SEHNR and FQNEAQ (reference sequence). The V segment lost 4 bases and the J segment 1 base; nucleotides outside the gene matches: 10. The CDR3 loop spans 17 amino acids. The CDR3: CASSSRTGAGVQETQYF. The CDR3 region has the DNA TGTGCCAGCAGCTCCCGGACAGGGGCGGGAGTCCAAGAGACCCAGTACTTC.

The CDR3 spells CASSQVPRTVDAYGYTF. The CDR3 DNA follows: TGCGCCAGCAGCCAAGTCCCCCGGACAGTTGACGCATATGGCTACACCTTC. This chain joins TRBV4-3 and TRBJ1-2; maybe TRBD1 (6 bases). From germline, CDR1 is LGHNA and CDR2 YSLEER. This CDR3 has 17 amino acids. V lost 1 base to trimming and J lost 5 bases, with 20 bases between them.

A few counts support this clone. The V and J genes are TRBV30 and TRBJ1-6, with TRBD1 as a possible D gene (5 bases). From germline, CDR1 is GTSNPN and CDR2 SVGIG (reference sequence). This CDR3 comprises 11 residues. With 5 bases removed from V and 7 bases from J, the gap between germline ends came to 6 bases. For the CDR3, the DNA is TGTGCCTGGGGGGGGAATTCACCCCTCCACTTT. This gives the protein CAWGGNSPLHF.

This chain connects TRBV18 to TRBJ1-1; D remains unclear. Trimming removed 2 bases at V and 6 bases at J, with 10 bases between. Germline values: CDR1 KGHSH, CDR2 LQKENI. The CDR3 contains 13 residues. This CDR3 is CASSPSGGSEAFF. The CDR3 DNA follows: TGTGCCAGCTCACCATCCGGAGGATCTGAAGCTTTCTTT.

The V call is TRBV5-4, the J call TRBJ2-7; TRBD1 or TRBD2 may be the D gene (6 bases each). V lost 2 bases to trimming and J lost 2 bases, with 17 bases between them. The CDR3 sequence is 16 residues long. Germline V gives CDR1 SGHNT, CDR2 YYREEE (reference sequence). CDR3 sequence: CASSLGWGASTYEQYF. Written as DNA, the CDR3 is TGTGCCAGCAGCTTAGGGTGGGGGGCATCGACCTACGAGCAGTACTTC.

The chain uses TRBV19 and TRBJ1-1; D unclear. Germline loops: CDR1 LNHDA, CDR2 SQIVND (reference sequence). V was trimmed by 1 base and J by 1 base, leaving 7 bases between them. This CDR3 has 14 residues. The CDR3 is CASSIAGSNTEAFF. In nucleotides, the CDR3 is TGTGCCAGTAGTATAGCAGGCTCGAACACTGAAGCTTTCTTT.

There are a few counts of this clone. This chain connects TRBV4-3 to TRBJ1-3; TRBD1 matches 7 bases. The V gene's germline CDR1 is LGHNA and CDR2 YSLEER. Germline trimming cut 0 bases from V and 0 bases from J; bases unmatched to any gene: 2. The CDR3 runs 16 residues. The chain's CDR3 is CASSQDRDSSGNTIYF. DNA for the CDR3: TGCGCCAGCAGCCAAGATCGGGACAGCTCTGGAAACACCATATATTTT.

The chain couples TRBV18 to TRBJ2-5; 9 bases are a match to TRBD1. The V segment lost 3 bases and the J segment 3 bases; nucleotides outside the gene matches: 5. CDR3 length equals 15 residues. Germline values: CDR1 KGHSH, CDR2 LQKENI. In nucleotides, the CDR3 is TGTGCCAGCTCACCGCCCAGGACAGGGGAAGAGACCCAGTACTTC. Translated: CASSPPRTGEETQYF.

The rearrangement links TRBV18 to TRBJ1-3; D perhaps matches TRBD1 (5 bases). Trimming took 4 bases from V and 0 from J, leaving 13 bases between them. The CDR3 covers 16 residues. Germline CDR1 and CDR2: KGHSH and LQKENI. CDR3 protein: CASSRGAGDSGNTIYF. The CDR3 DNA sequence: TGTGCCAGCTCACGAGGGGCCGGAGACTCTGGAAACACCATATATTTT.

DNA for the CDR3: TGCGCCAGCAGCTTCTCGGCTAGCGGCCTTCAAGAGACCCAGTACTTC. It yields the protein CASSFSASGLQETQYF. The chain joins TRBV5-1 to TRBJ2-5, with 7 bases that match TRBD2. CDR3 length: 16 amino acids. V lost 2 bases and J lost 2; bases outside the gene matches: 9. Looked up from germline, CDR1 is SGHRS and CDR2 is YFSETQ.

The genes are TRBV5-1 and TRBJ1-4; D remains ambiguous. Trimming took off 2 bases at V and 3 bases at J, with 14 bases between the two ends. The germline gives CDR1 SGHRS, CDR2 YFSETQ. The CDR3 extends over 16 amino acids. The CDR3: CASSLLPPWANEKLFF. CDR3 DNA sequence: TGCGCCAGCAGCTTATTACCGCCATGGGCTAATGAAAAACTGTTTTTT.

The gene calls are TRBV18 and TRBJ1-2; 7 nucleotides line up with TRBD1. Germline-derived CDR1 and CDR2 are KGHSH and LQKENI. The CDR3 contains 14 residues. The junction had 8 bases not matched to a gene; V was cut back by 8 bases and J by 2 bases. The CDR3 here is CASTEDRANYGYTF. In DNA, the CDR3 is TGTGCCAGCACCGAAGACAGGGCAAACTATGGCTACACCTTC.

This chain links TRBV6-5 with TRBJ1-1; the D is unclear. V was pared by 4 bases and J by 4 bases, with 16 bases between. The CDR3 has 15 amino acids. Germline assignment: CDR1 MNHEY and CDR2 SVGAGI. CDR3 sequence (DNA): TGTGCCAGCAGTTTGGGCCCTACAGTTTCCACTGAAGCTTTCTTT. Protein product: CASSLGPTVSTEAFF.

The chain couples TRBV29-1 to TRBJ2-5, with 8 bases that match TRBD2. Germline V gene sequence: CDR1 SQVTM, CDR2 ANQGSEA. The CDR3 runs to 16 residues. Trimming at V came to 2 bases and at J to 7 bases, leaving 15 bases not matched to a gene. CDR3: CSVESPKAGTSRTQYF. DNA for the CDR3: TGCAGCGTTGAAAGCCCTAAAGCCGGGACTAGTCGGACCCAGTACTTC.